This T cell receptor beta chain derives from a study of T-cell reconstitution after alpha-beta-depleted transplantation in children. TCRbeta library construction was performed incorporating unique molecular identifiers. TCRdb redid the calling of the PCR reads with MiXCR, one entry per CDR3 protein. The sample lists around 600,000 distinct CDR3 sequences; 16% were seen once. This clonotype was detected many times. Losses at the gene ends were 1 base for V and 4 bases for J; bases not matched to a gene: 13. CDR1 LGHNA and CDR2 YSLEER come from the germline V gene. The CDR3 has 18 residues. The sample here was PBMCs from the stem cell graft donor, taken from the stem cell graft. V usage is TRBV4-3 and J usage is TRBJ1-2; 9 bases align to TRBD1. The sequence was collected from a human donor who donated a stem cell graft to a child with acute myeloid leukemia. The CDR3 nucleotides are TGCGCCAGCAGCCAAGGACCTGCCGGGACAGGGTCCCTCTATGGCTACACCTTC. It yields the protein CASSQGPAGTGSLYGYTF.